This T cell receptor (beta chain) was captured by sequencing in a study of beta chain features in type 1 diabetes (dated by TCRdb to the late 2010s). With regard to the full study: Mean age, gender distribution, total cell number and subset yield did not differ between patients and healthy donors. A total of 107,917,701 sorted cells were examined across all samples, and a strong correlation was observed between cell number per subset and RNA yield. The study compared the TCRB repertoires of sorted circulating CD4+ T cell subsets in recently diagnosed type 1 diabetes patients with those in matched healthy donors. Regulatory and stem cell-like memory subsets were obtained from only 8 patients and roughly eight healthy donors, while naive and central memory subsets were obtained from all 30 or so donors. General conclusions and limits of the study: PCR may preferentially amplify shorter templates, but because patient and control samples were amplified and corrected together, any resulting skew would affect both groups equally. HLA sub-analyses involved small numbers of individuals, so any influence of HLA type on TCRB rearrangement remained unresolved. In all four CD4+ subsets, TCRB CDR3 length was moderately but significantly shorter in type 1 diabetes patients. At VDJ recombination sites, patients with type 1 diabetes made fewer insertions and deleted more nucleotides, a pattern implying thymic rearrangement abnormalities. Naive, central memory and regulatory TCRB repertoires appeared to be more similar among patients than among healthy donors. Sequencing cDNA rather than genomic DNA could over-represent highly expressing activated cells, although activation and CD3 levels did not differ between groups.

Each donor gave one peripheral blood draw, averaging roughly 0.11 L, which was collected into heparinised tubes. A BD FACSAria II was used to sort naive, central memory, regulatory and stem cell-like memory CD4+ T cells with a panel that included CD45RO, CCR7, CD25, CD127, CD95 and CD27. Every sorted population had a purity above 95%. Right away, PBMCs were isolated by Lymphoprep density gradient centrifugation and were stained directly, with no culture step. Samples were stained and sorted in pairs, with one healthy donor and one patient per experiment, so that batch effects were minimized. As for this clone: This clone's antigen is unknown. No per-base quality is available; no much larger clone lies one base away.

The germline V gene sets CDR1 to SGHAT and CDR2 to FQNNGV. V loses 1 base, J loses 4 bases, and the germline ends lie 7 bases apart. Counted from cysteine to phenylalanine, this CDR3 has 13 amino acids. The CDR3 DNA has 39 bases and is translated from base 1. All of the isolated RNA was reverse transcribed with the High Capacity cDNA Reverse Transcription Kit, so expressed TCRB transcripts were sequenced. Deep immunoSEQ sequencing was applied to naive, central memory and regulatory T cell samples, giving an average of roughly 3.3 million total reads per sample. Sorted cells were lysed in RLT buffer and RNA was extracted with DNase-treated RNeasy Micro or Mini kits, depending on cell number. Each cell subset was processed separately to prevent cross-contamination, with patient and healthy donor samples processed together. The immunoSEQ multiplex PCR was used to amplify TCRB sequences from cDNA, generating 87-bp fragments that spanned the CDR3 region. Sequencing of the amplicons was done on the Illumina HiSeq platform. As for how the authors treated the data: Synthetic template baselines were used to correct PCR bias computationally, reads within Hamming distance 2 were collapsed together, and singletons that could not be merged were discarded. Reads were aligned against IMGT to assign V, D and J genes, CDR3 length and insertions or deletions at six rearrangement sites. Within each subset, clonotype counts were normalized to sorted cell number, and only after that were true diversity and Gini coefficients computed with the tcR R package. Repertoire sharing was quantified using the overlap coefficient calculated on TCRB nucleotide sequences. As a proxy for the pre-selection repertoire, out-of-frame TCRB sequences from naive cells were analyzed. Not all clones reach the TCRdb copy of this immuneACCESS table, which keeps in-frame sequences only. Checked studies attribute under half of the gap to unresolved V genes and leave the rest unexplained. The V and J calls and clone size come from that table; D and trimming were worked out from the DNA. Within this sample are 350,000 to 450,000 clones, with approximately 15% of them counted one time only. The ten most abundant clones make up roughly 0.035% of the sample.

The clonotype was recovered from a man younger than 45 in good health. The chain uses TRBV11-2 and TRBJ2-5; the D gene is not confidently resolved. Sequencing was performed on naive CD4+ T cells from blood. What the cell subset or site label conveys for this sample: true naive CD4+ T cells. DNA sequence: TGTGCCAGCAGCTTAGGTATCCGAGAGACCCAGTACTTC. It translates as CASSLGIRETQYF.